A single T cell receptor beta chain is shown here with its context. The antigen remains undetermined. The data were taken from a study of spatial heterogeneity in lung cancer. Study in general: Beta-chain sequences were consistently detected more often than alpha-chain sequences. Regarding the study as a whole: Blood showed ubiquitous tumor TCRs more often at resection than at routine follow-up.

Time point here: sample taken at primary tumor resection. Whole RNA was taken from tumor, nontumor lung or frozen PBMC; it was then sequenced unsorted. Donation came from 70 or so patients with untreated early-stage non-small cell lung cancer. Looked up from germline, CDR1 is LGHDT and CDR2 is YNNKEL (reference sequence). Trimming removed 7 bases from V and 4 bases from J, with 16 bases in between. The CDR3 length is 14 residues. Individually, TCR cDNA molecules were each labelled with a unique molecular identifier. TCRdb ran MiXCR on the 5' RACE reads and lists one entry per CDR3 protein. The repertoire holds just under 95,000 distinct CDR3 sequences, with about an eighth as singletons.

The source is a male donor with early-stage non-small cell lung cancer. The chain recombines TRBV3-1 with TRBJ2-5, with D possibly called TRBD1 or TRBD2 (6 bases each). The material was PBMCs, obtained at surgery. The CDR3 nucleotides read TGTGCCAGCATCCGGCGGAGGGGGGCAGAGACCCAGTACTTC. Amino acid sequence: CASIRRRGAETQYF.